This T cell receptor (beta chain) was retrieved from a study of blood T cell repertoires in COVID-19. Study overall: In each case, the material was cDNA or gDNA derived from T cells, B-cell-depleted T cells, or PBMCs.

There are 16 residues in the CDR3. Deletions cut 2 bases from V and 5 bases from J, with 16 bases between. Germline V lookup: CDR1 MNHEY, CDR2 SMNVEV (reference sequence). Assay used: immunoSEQ multiplex PCR; TCRdb lists only in-frame clones, some missing. Of 200,000 to 250,000 clones in the sample, roughly 80% were seen once. The clonotype originates from a woman aged 60 to 75 who had recovered from COVID-19. The chain has TRBV27 and TRBJ2-1; TRBD2 might be the D (7 bases). Material for sequencing was peripheral blood. The CDR3 protein is CASSLGRREGDNEQFF. CDR3 nucleotide sequence: TGTGCCAGCAGTTTAGGCCGCAGGGAGGGGGACAATGAGCAGTTCTTC.